These T cell receptor beta chains were read from a single sample in a study of blood T cell repertoires in COVID-19. Generated by immunoSEQ multiplex PCR, the TCRdb table keeps only in-frame clones and is missing some. Of about 130,000 clones in the sample, about 86% were seen once. Sequences were obtained from PBMCs or T cells enriched from blood (not recorded which). The receptors were gathered from a man between 50 and 59 years old who had recovered from COVID-19. CDR3s include the opening cysteine and the closing phenylalanine or tryptophan. D genes are given only for firm matches. Clone size is stated in some rows and not others, as once, few, many or a class when expanded.

v_gene,len,d_gene,abundance,j_gene,CDR3aa,CDR3nt
TRBV19,18,TRBD1,.,TRBJ1-2,CASSISGTGSLSNYGYTF,TGTGCCAGTAGTATTTCTGGGACAGGGTCTTTATCTAACTATGGCTACACCTTC
TRBV4-3,15,.,.,TRBJ1-2,CASSQVRGSVYGYTF,TGCGCCAGCAGCCAAGTAAGGGGGTCGGTCTATGGCTACACCTTC
TRBV18,13,TRBD2,.,TRBJ2-7,CASSPGLAGGLHF,TGTGCCAGCTCACCTGGACTAGCGGGGGGGCTGCACTTC
TRBV18,18,TRBD1,.,TRBJ1-5,CASSPLGLQDRANQPQHF,TGTGCCAGCTCACCACTGGGCTTGCAGGACAGGGCCAATCAGCCCCAGCATTTT
TRBV5-1,15,TRBD1,.,TRBJ1-5,CASSPSGQGDQPQHF,TGCGCCAGCAGCCCTTCGGGACAGGGCGATCAGCCCCAGCATTTT
TRBV15,14,.,.,TRBJ1-2,CATSSKGGQGFCTF,TGTGCCACCAGCTCGAAGGGGGGGCAGGGGTTCTGCACCTTC
TRBV6-5,15,.,.,TRBJ2-7,CASSPNAAGAHEQYF,TGTGCCAGCAGTCCTAACGCCGCAGGGGCCCACGAGCAGTACTTC
TRBV6-5,16,TRBD1,.,TRBJ2-1,CASSYPGGAPYNEQFF,TGTGCCAGCAGTTACCCAGGGGGCGCCCCCTACAATGAGCAGTTCTTC
TRBV7-2,14,TRBD2,.,TRBJ2-7,CASSFQTSDYEQYF,TGTGCCAGCAGCTTCCAGACTAGCGATTACGAGCAGTACTTC
TRBV18,12,.,.,TRBJ1-2,CASSPAEYGYTF,TGTGCCAGCTCACCAGCGGAATATGGCTACACCTTC
TRBV30,15,.,few,TRBJ1-4,CAWSVPGRGNEKLFF,TGTGCCTGGAGTGTACCGGGGAGGGGGAATGAAAAACTGTTTTTT
TRBV19,14,.,once,TRBJ1-1,CASSFVGSRTEAFF,TGTGCCAGTAGTTTCGTCGGGAGTCGGACTGAAGCTTTCTTT
TRBV9,14,.,.,TRBJ1-1,CASSVLEGETEAFF,TGTGCCAGCAGCGTTCTGGAGGGCGAGACTGAAGCTTTCTTT
TRBV29-1,13,.,.,TRBJ1-1,CSGVRQVGTEAFF,TGCAGCGGAGTACGACAGGTTGGCACTGAAGCTTTCTTT
TRBV11-2,12,.,once,TRBJ2-5,CATDGAGETQYF,TGTGCCACAGACGGAGCAGGGGAGACCCAGTACTTC
TRBV27,13,TRBD1,.,TRBJ1-1,CASGHRGPTEAFF,TGTGCCAGCGGTCACAGGGGCCCCACTGAAGCTTTCTTT
TRBV5-1,16,TRBD1,.,TRBJ2-1,CASSLGGTGTNNEQFF,TGCGCCAGCAGCTTGGGTGGGACAGGGACCAACAATGAGCAGTTCTTC
TRBV18,15,.,.,TRBJ1-5,CASSPKVGAGQPQHF,TGTGCCAGCTCACCCAAAGTGGGGGCCGGACAGCCCCAGCATTTT
TRBV30,14,TRBD1,.,TRBJ1-1,CAWSGWTGGTEAFF,TGTGCCTGGAGCGGCTGGACAGGGGGGACTGAAGCTTTCTTT
TRBV25-1,17,TRBD1,.,TRBJ1-4,CASSDVINRGRNEKLFF,TGTGCCAGCAGTGACGTCATTAACAGGGGGCGGAATGAAAAACTGTTTTTT
TRBV24-1,14,TRBD1,.,TRBJ2-1,CATGGQGVDNEQFF,TGTGCCACCGGAGGACAGGGGGTAGACAATGAGCAGTTCTTC
TRBV30,17,TRBD2,.,TRBJ2-2,CAWRLWASGGGTGELFF,TGTGCCTGGAGGTTGTGGGCTAGCGGGGGGGGCACCGGGGAGCTGTTTTTT
TRBV6-5,13,TRBD1,few,TRBJ2-5,CASRDRGQETQYF,TGTGCCAGCAGGGACAGGGGCCAAGAGACCCAGTACTTC
TRBV5-4,14,TRBD1,few,TRBJ1-3,CASSRDRGLHTIYF,TGTGCCAGCAGCCGGGACAGGGGGCTGCACACCATATATTTT
TRBV18,15,.,.,TRBJ1-2,CASSPEPGGTGGYTF,TGTGCCAGCTCACCTGAGCCAGGAGGGACTGGGGGCTACACCTTC
TRBV2,14,.,.,TRBJ1-2,CASSETTGNYGYTF,TGTGCCAGCAGTGAAACGACAGGCAACTATGGCTACACCTTC
TRBV18,14,TRBD1,few,TRBJ1-2,CASSPSGQGGGYTF,TGTGCCAGCTCACCGTCAGGACAGGGGGGCGGCTACACCTTC
TRBV11-2,14,TRBD1,once,TRBJ1-1,CASSLEQGLTEAFF,TGTGCCAGCAGCTTAGAACAGGGGTTAACTGAAGCTTTCTTT
TRBV7-6,16,.,once,TRBJ2-5,CASSLEGGDIQETQYF,TGTGCCAGCAGCTTAGAAGGTGGGGACATTCAAGAGACCCAGTACTTC
TRBV7-9,15,TRBD2,few,TRBJ2-5,CASSFGASGAETQYF,TGTGCCAGCAGCTTTGGGGCTAGCGGGGCGGAGACCCAGTACTTC
TRBV10-2,16,.,.,TRBJ2-3,CASSEWGGQGTDTQYF,TGCGCCAGCAGTGAGTGGGGGGGACAAGGCACAGATACGCAGTATTTT
TRBV27,16,TRBD1,.,TRBJ1-2,CASSRTAGGRDYGYTF,TGTGCCAGCAGTAGAACTGCAGGGGGCCGAGACTATGGCTACACCTTC
TRBV2,16,.,.,TRBJ1-6,CASSPNHGGGNSPLHF,TGTGCCAGCAGTCCGAACCACGGTGGAGGGAATTCACCCCTCCACTTT
TRBV27,14,TRBD1,few,TRBJ2-7,CASSGTGAIYEQYF,TGTGCCAGCAGTGGGACAGGGGCTATCTACGAGCAGTACTTC
TRBV5-8,19,TRBD1,.,TRBJ2-2,CASSGGTGQGPANTGELFF,TGTGCCAGCAGCGGAGGAACGGGACAGGGGCCTGCGAACACCGGGGAGCTGTTTTTT
TRBV14,14,.,few,TRBJ1-1,CASSQEVQDVKAFF,TGTGCCAGCAGCCAAGAGGTTCAGGATGTCAAGGCTTTCTTT
TRBV18,15,TRBD2,.,TRBJ2-3,CASSPGLDGTDTQYF,TGTGCCAGCTCACCGGGACTAGACGGCACAGATACGCAGTATTTT
TRBV2,15,.,.,TRBJ2-2,CASSGQAANTGELFF,TGTGCCAGCAGTGGACAGGCCGCGAACACCGGGGAGCTGTTTTTT
TRBV19,11,.,.,TRBJ1-1,CASMEARKAFF,TGTGCCAGTATGGAGGCCCGCAAAGCTTTCTTT
TRBV28,14,TRBD1,.,TRBJ1-4,CASSTGQGNEKLFF,TGTGCCAGCAGTACAGGACAGGGGAATGAAAAACTGTTTTTT
TRBV28,15,.,.,TRBJ2-1,CASTRPGTTRNEQFF,TGTGCCAGCACCCGACCCGGGACAACGAGGAATGAGCAGTTCTTC
TRBV7-2,14,TRBD2,.,TRBJ2-4,CASSGGGSKNIQYF,TGTGCCAGCAGCGGCGGGGGTTCGAAAAACATTCAGTACTTC
TRBV11-2,14,TRBD1,few,TRBJ1-5,CASSSNGQDQPQHF,TGTGCCAGCAGCTCGAACGGACAGGATCAGCCCCAGCATTTT
TRBV9,14,.,.,TRBJ1-3,CASPTWEPGNTIYF,TGTGCCAGCCCGACCTGGGAGCCTGGAAACACCATATATTTT
TRBV12-3/TRBV12-4,12,TRBD1,.,TRBJ1-2,CASSSTGYGYTF,TGTGCCAGCAGTTCGACAGGGTATGGCTACACCTTC
TRBV12-5,11,.,few,TRBJ1-1,CASVMNTEAFF,TGTGCTAGTGTAATGAACACTGAAGCTTTCTTT
TRBV7-6,13,.,.,TRBJ1-2,CASSLGVNYGYTF,TGTGCCAGCAGCTTAGGAGTAAACTATGGCTACACCTTC
TRBV2,12,.,.,TRBJ1-2,CASSAQNYGYTF,TGTGCCAGCAGTGCGCAGAACTATGGCTACACCTTC
TRBV20-1,11,.,.,TRBJ1-2,CSAGGPYGYTF,TGCAGTGCCGGGGGTCCCTATGGCTACACCTTC
TRBV19,13,.,.,TRBJ1-1,CASSISWALEAFF,TGTGCCAGTAGTATCTCATGGGCCCTAGAAGCTTTCTTT
TRBV7-9,19,TRBD1,.,TRBJ1-2,CASSLEWSRGQALGGGYTF,TGTGCCAGCAGCTTAGAATGGTCAAGGGGACAGGCGCTCGGTGGGGGCTACACCTTC
TRBV18,15,.,.,TRBJ2-7,CASSPRTGLSYEQYF,TGTGCCAGCTCACCAAGAACAGGGCTATCCTACGAGCAGTACTTC
TRBV9,16,.,.,TRBJ1-1,CASSVASDRVNTEAFF,TGTGCCAGCAGCGTAGCTTCAGACCGGGTGAACACTGAAGCTTTCTTT